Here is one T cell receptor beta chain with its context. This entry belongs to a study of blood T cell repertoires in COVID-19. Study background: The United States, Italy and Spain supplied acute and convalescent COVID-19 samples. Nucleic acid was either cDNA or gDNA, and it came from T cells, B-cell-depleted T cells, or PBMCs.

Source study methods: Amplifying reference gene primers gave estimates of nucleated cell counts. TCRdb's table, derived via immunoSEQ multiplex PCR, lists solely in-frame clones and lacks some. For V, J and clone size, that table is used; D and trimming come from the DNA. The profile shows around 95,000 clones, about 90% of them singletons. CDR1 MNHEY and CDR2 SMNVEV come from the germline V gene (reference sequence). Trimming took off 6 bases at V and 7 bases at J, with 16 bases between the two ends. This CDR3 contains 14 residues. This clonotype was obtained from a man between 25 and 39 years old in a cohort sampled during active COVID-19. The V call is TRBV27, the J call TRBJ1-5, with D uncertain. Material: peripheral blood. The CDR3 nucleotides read TGTGCCAGCAGCCGAGAGAGAGGTGGCCAGCCCCAGCATTTT. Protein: CASSRERGGQPQHF.